This T cell receptor (beta chain) was captured by sequencing in a study of blood T cell repertoires in COVID-19. This clone is a singleton in its sample. The germline V gene has CDR1 ENHRY and CDR2 SYGVKD. The CDR3 totals 17 residues. V was pared by 2 bases and J by 2 bases, with 8 bases of the junction left unmatched. Data came from immunoSEQ multiplex PCR; TCRdb stores just in-frame clones and leaves some out. Of tens of thousands of clones in the sample, 82% were seen once. Material: peripheral blood. This sequence originates from a woman aged 55-69 years with acute or convalescent COVID-19. V and J are TRBV10-3 and TRBJ2-5, with 10 bases fitting TRBD2. In nucleotides, the CDR3 is TGTGCCATCAGTGAGCCCCCGGGTAGCGGGGGGCAAGAGACCCAGTACTTC. Protein sequence: CAISEPPGSGGQETQYF.